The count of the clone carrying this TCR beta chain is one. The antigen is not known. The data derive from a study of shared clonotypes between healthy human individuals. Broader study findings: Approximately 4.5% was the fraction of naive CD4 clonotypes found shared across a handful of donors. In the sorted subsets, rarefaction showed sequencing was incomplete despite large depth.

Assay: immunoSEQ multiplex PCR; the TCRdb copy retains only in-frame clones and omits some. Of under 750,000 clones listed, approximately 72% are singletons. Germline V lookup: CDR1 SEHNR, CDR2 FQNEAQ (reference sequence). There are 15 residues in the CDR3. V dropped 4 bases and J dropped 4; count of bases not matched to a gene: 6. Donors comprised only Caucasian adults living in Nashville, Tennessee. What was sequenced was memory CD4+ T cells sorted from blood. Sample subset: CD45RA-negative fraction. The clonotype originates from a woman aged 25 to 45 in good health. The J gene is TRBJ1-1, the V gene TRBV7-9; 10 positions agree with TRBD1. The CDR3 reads CASSCGDRGCTEAFF. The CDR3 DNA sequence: TGTGCCAGCAGCTGTGGGGACAGGGGTTGCACTGAAGCTTTCTTT. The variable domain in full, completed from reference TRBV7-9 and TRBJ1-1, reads DTGVSQNPRHKITKRGQNVTFRCDPISEHNRLYWYRQTLGQGPEFLTYFQNEAQLEKSRLLSDRFSAERPKGSFSTLEIQRTEQGDSAMYLCASSCGDRGCTEAFFGQGTRLTVV.